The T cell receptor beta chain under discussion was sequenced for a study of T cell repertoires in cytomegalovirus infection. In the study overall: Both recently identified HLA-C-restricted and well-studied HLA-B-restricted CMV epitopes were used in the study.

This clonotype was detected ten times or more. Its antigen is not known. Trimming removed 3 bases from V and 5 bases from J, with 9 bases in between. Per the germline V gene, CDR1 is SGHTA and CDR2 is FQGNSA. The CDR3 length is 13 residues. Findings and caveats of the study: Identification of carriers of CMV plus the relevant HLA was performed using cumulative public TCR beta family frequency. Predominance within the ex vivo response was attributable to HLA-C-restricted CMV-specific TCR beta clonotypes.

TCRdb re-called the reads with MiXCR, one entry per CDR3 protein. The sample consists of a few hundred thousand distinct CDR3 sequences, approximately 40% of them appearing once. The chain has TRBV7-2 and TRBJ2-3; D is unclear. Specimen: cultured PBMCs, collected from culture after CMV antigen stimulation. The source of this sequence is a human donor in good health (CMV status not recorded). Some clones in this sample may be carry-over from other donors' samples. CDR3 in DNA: TGTGCCAGCAGCTTTAGCCGATTAGATACGCAGTATTTT. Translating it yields CASSFSRLDTQYF.